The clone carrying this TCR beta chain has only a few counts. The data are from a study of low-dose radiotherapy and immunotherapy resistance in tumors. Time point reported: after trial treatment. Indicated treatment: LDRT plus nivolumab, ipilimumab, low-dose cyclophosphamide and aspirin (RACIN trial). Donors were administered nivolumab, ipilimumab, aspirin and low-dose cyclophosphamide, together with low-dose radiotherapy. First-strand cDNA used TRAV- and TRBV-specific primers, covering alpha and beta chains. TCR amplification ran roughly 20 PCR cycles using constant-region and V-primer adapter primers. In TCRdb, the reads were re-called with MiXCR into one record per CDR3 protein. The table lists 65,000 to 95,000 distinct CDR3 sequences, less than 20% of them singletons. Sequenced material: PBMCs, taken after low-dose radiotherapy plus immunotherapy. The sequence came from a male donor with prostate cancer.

Here the CDR3 DNA reads TGTGCCAGCAGTCCCACCCCCCCATGGAACACTGGAAACACCATATATTTT. It encodes CASSPTPPWNTGNTIYF. V gene TRBV27 combines with J gene TRBJ1-3; D gene unclear. This CDR3 region has 17 residues. The ends were cut back, 5 bases at V and 2 bases at J, with 19 bases in the middle. CDR1 MNHEY and CDR2 SMNVEV come from the germline V gene (reference sequence).